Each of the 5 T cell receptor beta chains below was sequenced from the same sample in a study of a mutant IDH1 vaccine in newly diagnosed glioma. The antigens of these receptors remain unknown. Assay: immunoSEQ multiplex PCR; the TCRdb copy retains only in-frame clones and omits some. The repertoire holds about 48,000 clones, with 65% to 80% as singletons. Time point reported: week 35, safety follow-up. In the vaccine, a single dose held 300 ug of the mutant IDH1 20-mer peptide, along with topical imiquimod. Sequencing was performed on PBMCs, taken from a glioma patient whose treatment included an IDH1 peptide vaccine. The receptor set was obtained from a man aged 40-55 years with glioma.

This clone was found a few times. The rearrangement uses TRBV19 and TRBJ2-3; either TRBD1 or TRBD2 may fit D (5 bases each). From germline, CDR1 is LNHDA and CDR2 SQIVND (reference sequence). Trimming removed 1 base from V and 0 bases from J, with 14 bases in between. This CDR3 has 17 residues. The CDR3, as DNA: TGTGCCAGTAGTATAGTTGGAGGCCAGGGAAGCACAGATACGCAGTATTTT. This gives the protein CASSIVGGQGSTDTQYF.

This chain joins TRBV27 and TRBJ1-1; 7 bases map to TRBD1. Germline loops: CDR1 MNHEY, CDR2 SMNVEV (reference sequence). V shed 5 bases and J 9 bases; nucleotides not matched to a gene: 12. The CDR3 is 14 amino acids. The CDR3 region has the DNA TGTGCCAGCAGTAAAAACACAGGGGTGGGGAAAGCTTTCTTT. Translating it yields CASSKNTGVGKAFF.

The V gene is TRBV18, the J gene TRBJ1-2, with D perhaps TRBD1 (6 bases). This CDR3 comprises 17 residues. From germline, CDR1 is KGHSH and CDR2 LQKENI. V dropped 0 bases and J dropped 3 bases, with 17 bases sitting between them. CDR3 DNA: TGTGCCAGCTCACCACCGGGGGCAGGGCCCCAGTACTATGGCTACACCTTC. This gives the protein CASSPPGAGPQYYGYTF.

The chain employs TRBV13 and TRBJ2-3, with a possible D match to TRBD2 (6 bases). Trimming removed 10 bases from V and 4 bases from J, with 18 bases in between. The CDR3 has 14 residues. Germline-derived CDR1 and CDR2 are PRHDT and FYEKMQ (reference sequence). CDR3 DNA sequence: TGTGCCACCCTACTAGCTAACGCCGCAGATACGCAGTATTTT. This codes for CATLLANAADTQYF.

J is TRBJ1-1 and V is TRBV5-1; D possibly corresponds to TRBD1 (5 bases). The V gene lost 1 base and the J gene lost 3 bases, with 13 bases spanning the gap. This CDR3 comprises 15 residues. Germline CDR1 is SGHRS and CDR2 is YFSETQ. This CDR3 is CASSLLDRPYTEAFF. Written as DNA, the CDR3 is TGCGCCAGCAGCTTGCTAGACAGACCCTACACTGAAGCTTTCTTT.